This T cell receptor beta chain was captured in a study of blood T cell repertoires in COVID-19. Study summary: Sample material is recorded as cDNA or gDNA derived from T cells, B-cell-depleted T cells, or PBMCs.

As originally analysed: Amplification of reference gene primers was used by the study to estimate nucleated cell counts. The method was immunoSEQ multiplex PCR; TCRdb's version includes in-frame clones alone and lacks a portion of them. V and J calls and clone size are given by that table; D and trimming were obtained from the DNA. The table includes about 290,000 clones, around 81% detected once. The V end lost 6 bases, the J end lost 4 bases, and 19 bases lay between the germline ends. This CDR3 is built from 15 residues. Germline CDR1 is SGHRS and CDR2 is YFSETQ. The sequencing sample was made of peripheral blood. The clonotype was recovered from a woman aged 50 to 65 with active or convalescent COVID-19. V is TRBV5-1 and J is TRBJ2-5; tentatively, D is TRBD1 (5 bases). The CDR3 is CASTPVQGVLETQYF. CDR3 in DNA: TGCGCCAGCACGCCGGTGCAGGGCGTATTAGAGACCCAGTACTTC.